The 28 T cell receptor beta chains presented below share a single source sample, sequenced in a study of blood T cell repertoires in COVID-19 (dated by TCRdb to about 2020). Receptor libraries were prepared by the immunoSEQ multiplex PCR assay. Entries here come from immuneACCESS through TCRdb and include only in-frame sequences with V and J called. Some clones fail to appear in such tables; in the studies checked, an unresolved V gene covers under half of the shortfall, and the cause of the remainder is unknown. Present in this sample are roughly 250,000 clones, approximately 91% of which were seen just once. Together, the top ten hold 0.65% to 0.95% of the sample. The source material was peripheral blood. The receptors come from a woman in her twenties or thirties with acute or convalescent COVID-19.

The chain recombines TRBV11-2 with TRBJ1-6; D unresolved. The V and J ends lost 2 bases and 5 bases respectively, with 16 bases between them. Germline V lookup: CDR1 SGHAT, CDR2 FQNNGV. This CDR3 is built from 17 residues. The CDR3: CASSLISLGRDNSPLHF. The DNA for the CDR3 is TGTGCCAGCAGCTTAATCTCCCTCGGGCGGGATAATTCACCCCTCCACTTT.

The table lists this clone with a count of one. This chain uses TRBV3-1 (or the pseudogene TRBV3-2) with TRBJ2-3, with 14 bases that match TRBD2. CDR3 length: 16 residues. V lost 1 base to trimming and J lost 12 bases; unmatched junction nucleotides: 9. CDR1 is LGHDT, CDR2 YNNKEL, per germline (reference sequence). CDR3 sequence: CASSQVGTSGRGSQYF. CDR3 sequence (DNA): TGTGCCAGCAGCCAAGTCGGGACTAGCGGGAGAGGCTCCCAGTATTTT.

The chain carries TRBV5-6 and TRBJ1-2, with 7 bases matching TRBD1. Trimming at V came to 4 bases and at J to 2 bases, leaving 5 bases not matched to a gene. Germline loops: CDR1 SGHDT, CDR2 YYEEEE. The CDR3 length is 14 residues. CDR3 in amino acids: CASSPTGQNYGYTF. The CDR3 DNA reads TGTGCCAGCAGCCCGACAGGGCAGAACTATGGCTACACCTTC.

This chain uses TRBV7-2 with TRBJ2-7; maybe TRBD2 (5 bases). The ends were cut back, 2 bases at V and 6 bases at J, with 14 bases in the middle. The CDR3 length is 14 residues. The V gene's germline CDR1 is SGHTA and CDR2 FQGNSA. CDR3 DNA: TGTGCCAGCAGCTTAAGAGGGCCCTGGGGCGAGCAGTACTTC. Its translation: CASSLRGPWGEQYF. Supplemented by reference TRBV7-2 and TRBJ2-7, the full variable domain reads GAGVSQSPSNKVTEKGKDVELRCDPISGHTALYWYRQSLGQGLEFLIYFQGNSAPDKSGLPSDRFSAERTGGSVSTLTIQRTQQEDSAVYLCASSLRGPWGEQYFGPGTRLTVT.

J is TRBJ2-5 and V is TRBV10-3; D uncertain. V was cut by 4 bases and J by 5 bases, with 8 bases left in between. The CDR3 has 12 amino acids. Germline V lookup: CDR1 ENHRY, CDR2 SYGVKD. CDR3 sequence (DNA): TGTGCCATCAGTGGTTTACGGGAGACCCAGTACTTC. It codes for CAISGLRETQYF.

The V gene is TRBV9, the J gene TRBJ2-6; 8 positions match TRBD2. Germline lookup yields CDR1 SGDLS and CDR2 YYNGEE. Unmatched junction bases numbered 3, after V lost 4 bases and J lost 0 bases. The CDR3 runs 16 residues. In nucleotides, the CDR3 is TGTGCCAGCAGCCCGGGGGGGATCTCTGGGGCCAACGTCCTGACTTTC. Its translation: CASSPGGISGANVLTF.

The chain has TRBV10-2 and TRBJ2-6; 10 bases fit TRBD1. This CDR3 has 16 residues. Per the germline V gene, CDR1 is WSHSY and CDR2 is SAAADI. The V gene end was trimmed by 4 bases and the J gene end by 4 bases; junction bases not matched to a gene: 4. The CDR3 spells CASSGDRGSGANVLTF. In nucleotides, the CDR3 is TGCGCCAGCAGTGGGGACAGGGGATCAGGGGCCAACGTCCTGACTTTC.

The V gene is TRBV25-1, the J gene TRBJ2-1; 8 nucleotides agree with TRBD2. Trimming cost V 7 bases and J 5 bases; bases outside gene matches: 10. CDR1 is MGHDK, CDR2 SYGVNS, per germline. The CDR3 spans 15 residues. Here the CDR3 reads CASTSGSHNNNEQFF. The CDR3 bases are TGTGCCAGCACGAGCGGGAGCCATAATAACAATGAGCAGTTCTTC.

The CDR3 reads CASHGLAGEVQETQYF. For the CDR3, the DNA is TGTGCCAGCCACGGTCTAGCGGGAGAAGTTCAAGAGACCCAGTACTTC. The chain employs TRBV11-2 and TRBJ2-5, with TRBD2 identical over 10 bases. V lost 8 bases to trimming and J lost 2 bases; unmatched junction nucleotides: 11. Germline V gene lookup returns CDR1 SGHAT and CDR2 FQNNGV. The CDR3 has 16 residues.

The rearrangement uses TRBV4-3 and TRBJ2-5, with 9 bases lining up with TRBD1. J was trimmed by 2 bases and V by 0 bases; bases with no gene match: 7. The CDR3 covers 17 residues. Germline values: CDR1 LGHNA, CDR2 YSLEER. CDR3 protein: CASSQDLGQGPQETQYF. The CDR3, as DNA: TGCGCCAGCAGCCAAGATCTTGGACAGGGGCCTCAAGAGACCCAGTACTTC.

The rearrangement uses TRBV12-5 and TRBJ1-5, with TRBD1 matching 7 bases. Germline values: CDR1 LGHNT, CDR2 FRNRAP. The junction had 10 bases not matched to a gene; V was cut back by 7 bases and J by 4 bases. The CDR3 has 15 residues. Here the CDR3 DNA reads TGTGCTAGTGTTAACAAGACAGGGCCGAATCAGCCCCAGCATTTT. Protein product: CASVNKTGPNQPQHF.

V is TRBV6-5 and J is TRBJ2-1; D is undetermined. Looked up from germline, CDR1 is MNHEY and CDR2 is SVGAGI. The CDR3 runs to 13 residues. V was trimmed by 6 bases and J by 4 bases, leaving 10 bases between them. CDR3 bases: TGTGCCAGCAGCCCCCCCCCGTACAATGAGCAGTTCTTC. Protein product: CASSPPPYNEQFF.

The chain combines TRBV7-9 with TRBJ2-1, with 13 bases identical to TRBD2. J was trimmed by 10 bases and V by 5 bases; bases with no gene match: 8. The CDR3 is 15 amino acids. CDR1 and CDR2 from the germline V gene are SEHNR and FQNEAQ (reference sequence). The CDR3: CASSHGLAGVWEQFF. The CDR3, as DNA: TGTGCCAGCAGCCACGGACTAGCGGGAGTTTGGGAGCAGTTCTTC.

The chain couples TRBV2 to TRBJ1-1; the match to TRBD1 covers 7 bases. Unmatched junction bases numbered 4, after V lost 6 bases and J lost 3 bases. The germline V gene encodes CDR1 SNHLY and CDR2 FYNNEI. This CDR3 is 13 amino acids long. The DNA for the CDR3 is TGTGCCAGCAGCCGGGACAGTTACACTGAAGCTTTCTTT. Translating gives CASSRDSYTEAFF.

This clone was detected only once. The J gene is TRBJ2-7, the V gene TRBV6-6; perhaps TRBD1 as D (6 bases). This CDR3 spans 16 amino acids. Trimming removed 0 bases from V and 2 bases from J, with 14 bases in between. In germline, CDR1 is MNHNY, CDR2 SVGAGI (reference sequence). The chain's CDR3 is CASSYSGTKTAYEQYF. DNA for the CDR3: TGTGCCAGCAGTTACTCGGGGACAAAAACGGCCTACGAGCAGTACTTC.

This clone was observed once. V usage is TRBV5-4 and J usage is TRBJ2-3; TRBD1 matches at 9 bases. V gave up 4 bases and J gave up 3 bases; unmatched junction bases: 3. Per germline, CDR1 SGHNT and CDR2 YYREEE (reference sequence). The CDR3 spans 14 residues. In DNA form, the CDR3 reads TGTGCCAGCAGCACCGGACAGGGGACAGATACGCAGTATTTT. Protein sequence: CASSTGQGTDTQYF.

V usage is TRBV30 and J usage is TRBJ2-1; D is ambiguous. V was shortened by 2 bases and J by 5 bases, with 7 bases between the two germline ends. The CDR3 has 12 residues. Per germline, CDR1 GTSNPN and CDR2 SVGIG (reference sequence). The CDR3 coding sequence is TGTGCCTGGAGTTATAGAGACAATGAGCAGTTCTTC. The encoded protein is CAWSYRDNEQFF.

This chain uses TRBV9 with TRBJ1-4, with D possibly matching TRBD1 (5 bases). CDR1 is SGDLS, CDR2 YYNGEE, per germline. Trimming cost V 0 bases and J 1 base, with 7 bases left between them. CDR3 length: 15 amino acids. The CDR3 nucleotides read TGTGCCAGCAGCGTAGAAGACAGAACTAATGAAAAACTGTTTTTT. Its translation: CASSVEDRTNEKLFF.

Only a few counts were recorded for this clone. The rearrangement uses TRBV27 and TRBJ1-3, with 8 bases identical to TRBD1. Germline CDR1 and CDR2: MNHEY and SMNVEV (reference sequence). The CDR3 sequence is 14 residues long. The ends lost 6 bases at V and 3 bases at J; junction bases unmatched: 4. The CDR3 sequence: CASRPDRVGNTIYF. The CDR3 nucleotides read TGTGCCAGCAGACCGGACAGGGTTGGAAACACCATATATTTT.

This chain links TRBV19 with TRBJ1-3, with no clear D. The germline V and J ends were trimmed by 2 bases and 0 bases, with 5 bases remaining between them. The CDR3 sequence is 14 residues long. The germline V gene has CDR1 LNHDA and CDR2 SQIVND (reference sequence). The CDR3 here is CASSISNSGNTIYF. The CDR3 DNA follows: TGTGCCAGTAGTATAAGCAACTCTGGAAACACCATATATTTT. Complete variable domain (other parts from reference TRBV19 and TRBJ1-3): DGGITQSPKYLFRKEGQNVTLSCEQNLNHDAMYWYRQDPGQGLRLIYYSQIVNDFQKGDIAEGYSVSREKKESFPLTVTSAQKNPTAFYLCASSISNSGNTIYFGEGSWLTVV.

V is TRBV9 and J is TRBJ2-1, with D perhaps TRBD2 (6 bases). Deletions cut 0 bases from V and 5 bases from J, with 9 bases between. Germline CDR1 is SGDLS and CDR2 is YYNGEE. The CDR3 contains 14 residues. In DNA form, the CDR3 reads TGTGCCAGCAGCGTAGGGACTACTCACAATGAGCAGTTCTTC. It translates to CASSVGTTHNEQFF.

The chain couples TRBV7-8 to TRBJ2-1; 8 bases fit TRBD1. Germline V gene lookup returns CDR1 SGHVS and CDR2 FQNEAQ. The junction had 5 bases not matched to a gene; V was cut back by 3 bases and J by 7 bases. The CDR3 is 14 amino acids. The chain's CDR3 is CASSFRTGQNEQFF. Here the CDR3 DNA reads TGTGCCAGCAGCTTTCGGACAGGGCAGAATGAGCAGTTCTTC.

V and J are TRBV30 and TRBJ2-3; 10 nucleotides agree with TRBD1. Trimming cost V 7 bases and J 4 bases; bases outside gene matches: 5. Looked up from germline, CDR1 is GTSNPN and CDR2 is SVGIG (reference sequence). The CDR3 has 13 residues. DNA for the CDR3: TGTGCCTCAGCGACAGGGGGCCCAGATACGCAGTATTTT. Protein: CASATGGPDTQYF.

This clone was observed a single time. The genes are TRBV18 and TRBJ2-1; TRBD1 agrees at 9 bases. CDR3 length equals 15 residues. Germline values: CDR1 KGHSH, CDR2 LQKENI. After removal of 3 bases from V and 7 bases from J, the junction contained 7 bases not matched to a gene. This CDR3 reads CASSPSGTGWNEQFF. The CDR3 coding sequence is TGTGCCAGCTCACCTTCCGGGACAGGGTGGAATGAGCAGTTCTTC.

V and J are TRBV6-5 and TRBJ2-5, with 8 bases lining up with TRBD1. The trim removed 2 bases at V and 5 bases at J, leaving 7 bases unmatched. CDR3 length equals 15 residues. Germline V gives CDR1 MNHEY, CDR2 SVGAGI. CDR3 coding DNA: TGTGCCAGCAGTTACCCCGGACAGGGAGGCGAGACCCAGTACTTC. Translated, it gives CASSYPGQGGETQYF.

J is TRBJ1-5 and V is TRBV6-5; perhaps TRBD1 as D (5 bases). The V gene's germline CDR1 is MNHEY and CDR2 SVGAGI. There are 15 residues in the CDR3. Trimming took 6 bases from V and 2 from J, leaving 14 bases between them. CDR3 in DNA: TGTGCCAGCAGCCCGACAGTTTCTGGCAATCAGCCCCAGCATTTT. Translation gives CASSPTVSGNQPQHF.

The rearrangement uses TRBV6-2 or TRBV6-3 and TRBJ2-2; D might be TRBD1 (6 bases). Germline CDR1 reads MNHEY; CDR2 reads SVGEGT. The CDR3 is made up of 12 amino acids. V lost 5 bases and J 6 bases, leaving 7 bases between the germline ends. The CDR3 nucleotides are TGTGCCAGCAGTCAGGGGCCCGGGGAGCTGTTTTTT. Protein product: CASSQGPGELFF.

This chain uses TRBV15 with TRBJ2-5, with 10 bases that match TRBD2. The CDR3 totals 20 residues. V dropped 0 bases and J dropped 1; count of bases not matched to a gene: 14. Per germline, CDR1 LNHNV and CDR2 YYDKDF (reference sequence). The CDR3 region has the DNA TGTGCCACCAGCAGAGATTACCTCCTGACGGGACTAGCGTTCCAAGAGACCCAGTACTTC. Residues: CATSRDYLLTGLAFQETQYF.